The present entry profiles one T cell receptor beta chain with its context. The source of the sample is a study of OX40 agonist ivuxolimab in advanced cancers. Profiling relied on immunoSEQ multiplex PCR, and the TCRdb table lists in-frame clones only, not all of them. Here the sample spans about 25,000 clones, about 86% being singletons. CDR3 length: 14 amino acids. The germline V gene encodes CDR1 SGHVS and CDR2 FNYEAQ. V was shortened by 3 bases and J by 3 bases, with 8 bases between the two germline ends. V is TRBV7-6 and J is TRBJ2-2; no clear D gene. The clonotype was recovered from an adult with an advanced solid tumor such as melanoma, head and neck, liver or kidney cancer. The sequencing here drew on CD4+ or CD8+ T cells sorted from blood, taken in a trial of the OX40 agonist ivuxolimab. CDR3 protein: CASSLGLHTGELFF. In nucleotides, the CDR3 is TGTGCCAGCAGCTTGGGTCTCCACACCGGGGAGCTGTTTTTT.